Below, 17 T cell receptor beta chains from the same sample are listed, as sequenced in a study of T cells after yellow fever vaccination. TCRdb reprocessed the 5' RACE reads via MiXCR and lists one record per CDR3 protein. The table records a few hundred thousand distinct CDR3 sequences, 9.5% to 15% of them present only once. The source material was CD4+ T cells sorted from PBMCs, sampled 15 days after the yellow fever booster vaccination. The receptor set was obtained from a man younger than 35 who received the YFV17D yellow fever vaccine.

This clonotype was observed once. The chain has TRBV5-4 and TRBJ1-2, with unresolved D. Germline values: CDR1 SGHNT, CDR2 YYREEE (reference sequence). V was trimmed by 0 bases and J by 4 bases, leaving 10 bases between them. The CDR3 is 14 amino acids. For the CDR3, the DNA is TGTGCCAGCAGCTTGGACAGCACTTCCTATGGCTACACCTTC. Translated: CASSLDSTSYGYTF. Drawing the rest from reference TRBV5-4 and TRBJ1-2, the complete variable domain is ETGVTQSPTHLIKTRGQQVTLRCSSQSGHNTVSWYQQALGQGPQFIFQYYREEENGRGNFPPRFSGLQFPNYSSELNVNALELDDSALYLCASSLDSTSYGYTFGSGTRLTVV.

This clonotype has just a few counts. J is TRBJ1-2 and V is TRBV6-5; a weak D match, TRBD1 (6 bases). CDR1 is MNHEY and CDR2 is SVGAGI in the germline V gene. V shed 8 bases and J shed 8 bases, with 24 bases lying between them. The CDR3 has 15 amino acids. Written as DNA, the CDR3 is TGTGCCAGCCGGGGGGACGGGACATTTAGGAGCGGCTACACCTTC. Translating it yields CASRGDGTFRSGYTF.

This chain joins TRBV7-2 and TRBJ1-1; no definite D call. In germline, CDR1 is SGHTA, CDR2 FQGNSA. This CDR3 is 14 amino acids long. Between the trimmed V and J ends, which lost 4 bases and 1 base, there was a span of 10 bases. DNA of the CDR3: TGTGCCAGCAGCTCTGGGATCCCGAACACTGAAGCTTTCTTT. Protein sequence: CASSSGIPNTEAFF.

The V gene is TRBV11-2, the J gene TRBJ2-3; TRBD2 might be the D (6 bases). The CDR3 is 15 amino acids. Looked up from germline, CDR1 is SGHAT and CDR2 is FQNNGV. V gave up 4 bases and J gave up 2 bases, with 13 bases separating them. CDR3 residues: CASSYAGLHTDTQYF. CDR3 sequence (DNA): TGTGCCAGCAGCTATGCGGGACTCCACACAGATACGCAGTATTTT. The full variable domain, in which reference TRBV11-2 and TRBJ2-3 provide the parts outside the CDR3, is EAGVAQSPRYKIIEKRQSVAFWCNPISGHATLYWYQQILGQGPKLLIQFQNNGVVDDSQLPKDRFSAERLKGVDSTLKIQPAKLEDSAVYLCASSYAGLHTDTQYFGPGTRLTVL.

This clonotype occurred a few times. CDR3 in amino acids: CASSHPLGGSLRNEQFF. The DNA of the CDR3 is TGTGCCAGCAGCCACCCACTCGGGGGGAGCCTACGAAATGAGCAGTTCTTC. The V call is TRBV12-3 or TRBV12-4, the J call TRBJ2-1; 7 bases fit TRBD2. J was trimmed by 7 bases and V by 6 bases; bases with no gene match: 18. This CDR3 spans 17 amino acids.

The V and J genes are TRBV5-1 and TRBJ2-3; D gene ambiguous. CDR1 is SGHRS and CDR2 is YFSETQ in the germline V gene. This CDR3 is built from 15 residues. V dropped 2 bases and J dropped 4 bases, with 14 bases sitting between them. CDR3 amino acids: CASSFGEQFSDTQYF. As DNA, the CDR3 is TGCGCCAGCAGCTTTGGCGAACAGTTCTCAGATACGCAGTATTTT.

The J gene is TRBJ2-1, the V gene TRBV11-3; 10 bases match TRBD2. Germline CDR1 SGHNT, CDR2 YENEEA. The CDR3 has 20 residues. V dropped 1 base and J dropped 0; count of bases not matched to a gene: 12. CDR3 nucleotides: TGTGCCAGCAGCTTAGGGACGGGGCTAGCGGGGGTCAGCTCCTACAATGAGCAGTTCTTC. It encodes CASSLGTGLAGVSSYNEQFF.

V is TRBV7-9 and J is TRBJ1-4; maybe TRBD1 (5 bases). In germline, CDR1 is SEHNR, CDR2 FQNEAQ (reference sequence). The CDR3 sequence is 15 residues long. The germline V and J ends were trimmed by 1 base and 3 bases, with 9 bases remaining between them. The CDR3 loop is CASSLEGLANEKLFF. The CDR3 region has the DNA TGTGCCAGCAGCTTAGAGGGACTAGCTAATGAAAAACTGTTTTTT.

This clonotype has only a few counts. This chain uses TRBV30 with TRBJ2-1, with a weak D call TRBD2 (6 bases). This CDR3 is built from 15 residues. Trimming took off 1 base at V and 7 bases at J, with 17 bases between the two ends. Germline V gene sequence: CDR1 GTSNPN, CDR2 SVGIG (reference sequence). CDR3 sequence reads: CAWSGAGQPRNEQFF. The CDR3 DNA reads TGTGCCTGGAGTGGAGCGGGCCAACCGAGAAATGAGCAGTTCTTC.

The genes are TRBV4-3 and TRBJ2-3, with TRBD1 as a possible D gene (7 bases). The CDR3 has 14 residues. Germline CDR1 and CDR2: LGHNA and YSLEER. V lost 0 bases to trimming and J lost 11 bases, with 15 bases between them. In DNA form, the CDR3 reads TGCGCCAGCAGCCAAGACTTTCCCAGGGGGGTGCAGTATTTT. Encoded protein: CASSQDFPRGVQYF.

This clonotype has only a few counts. The chain combines TRBV11-2 with TRBJ1-4; no clear D gene. Trimming removed 0 bases at V and 0 bases at J, with 8 bases between. Germline V gene sequence: CDR1 SGHAT, CDR2 FQNNGV. CDR3 length equals 16 residues. CDR3 in amino acids: CASSLEGPATNEKLFF. The CDR3 DNA is TGTGCCAGCAGCTTAGAGGGTCCGGCAACTAATGAAAAACTGTTTTTT.

This clonotype was observed many times. The chain carries TRBV20-1 and TRBJ2-7; TRBD1 might be the D (6 bases). The CDR3 loop spans 13 amino acids. With 3 bases removed from V and 7 bases from J, the gap between germline ends came to 16 bases. Germline V gives CDR1 DFQATT, CDR2 SNEGSKA (reference sequence). The CDR3 nucleotides read TGCAGTGCTAGTACGACAGGCTCCCGGGAGCAGTACTTC. Protein sequence: CSASTTGSREQYF.

V usage is TRBV7-9 and J usage is TRBJ2-5, with D perhaps TRBD2 (6 bases). The V end was cut by 0 bases, the J end by 3 bases, with 20 bases between. This CDR3 region has 18 residues. Germline-derived CDR1 and CDR2 are SEHNR and FQNEAQ (reference sequence). The CDR3 DNA reads as TGTGCCAGCAGCTTAGCGCGGGAACTACCCGGGAAGGAAGAGACCCAGTACTTC. Translated: CASSLARELPGKEETQYF. The variable domain in full, with the rest retrieved from reference TRBV7-9 and TRBJ2-5, is DTGVSQNPRHKITKRGQNVTFRCDPISEHNRLYWYRQTLGQGPEFLTYFQNEAQLEKSRLLSDRFSAERPKGSFSTLEIQRTEQGDSAMYLCASSLARELPGKEETQYFGPGTRLLVL.

The J gene is TRBJ2-3, the V gene TRBV6-5; D is uncertain. Trimming stripped 0 bases from V and 0 bases from J, with 10 bases between. Per the germline V gene, CDR1 is MNHEY and CDR2 is SVGAGI. CDR3 length: 16 amino acids. CDR3 in amino acids: CASSYSLGRSTDTQYF. CDR3 nucleotide sequence: TGTGCCAGCAGTTACTCTTTAGGCAGAAGCACAGATACGCAGTATTTT.

The chain joins TRBV9 to TRBJ2-3; D possibly matches TRBD1 or TRBD2 (5 bases each). The germline CDR1 and CDR2 sequences are SGDLS and YYNGEE. The CDR3 totals 13 residues. Trimming removed 1 base at V and 6 bases at J, with 9 bases between. In DNA form, the CDR3 reads TGTGCCAGCAGCGTACTTGGGGACGATACGCAGTATTTT. Its protein is CASSVLGDDTQYF.

This clonotype was detected ten times or more. J is TRBJ2-3 and V is TRBV7-3, with 14 bases that match TRBD2. The CDR3 loop spans 15 amino acids. The V gene end was trimmed by 5 bases and the J gene end by 4 bases; junction bases not matched to a gene: 2. Germline values: CDR1 SGHTA, CDR2 FQGTGA. The CDR3 sequence is CASSPGLAGADTQYF. The CDR3 nucleotides are TGTGCCAGCAGCCCGGGACTAGCGGGGGCAGATACGCAGTATTTT.

V usage is TRBV5-1 and J usage is TRBJ2-1, with D possibly called TRBD1 or TRBD2 (6 bases each). The CDR3 sequence is 16 residues long. Looked up from germline, CDR1 is SGHRS and CDR2 is YFSETQ. V was clipped by 0 bases and J by 0 bases, with 10 bases between them. CDR3 residues: CASSLAWGASYNEQFF. CDR3 DNA: TGCGCCAGCAGCTTGGCCTGGGGGGCCTCCTACAATGAGCAGTTCTTC.